These T cell receptor beta chains were read from a single sample in a study of shared clonotypes between healthy human individuals. The data were produced by immunoSEQ multiplex PCR, yet TCRdb's version contains in-frame clones alone and is incomplete. Among 1,500,000 or so clones listed, approximately 98.5% were seen once. The sample comprised naive CD4+ T cells sorted from blood. The receptor set was obtained from a man aged 25 to 40 in good health. Both conserved end residues are part of each CDR3. Fields, in order: D gene, J gene, clone size, V gene, CDR3 protein, CDR3 DNA. The D gene is left open where the match is weak. For some rows the clone size is stated as once, few or many, or as a class when expanded; others skip it.

D gene: TRBD2
J gene: TRBJ2-1
clone size: .
V gene: TRBV7-9
CDR3 protein: CASSLVRLAGKNEQFF
CDR3 DNA: TGTGCCAGCAGCTTAGTTCGACTAGCGGGGAAGAATGAGCAGTTCTTC

D gene: .
J gene: TRBJ2-3
clone size: .
V gene: TRBV18
CDR3 protein: CASLTTDTQYF
CDR3 DNA: TGTGCCAGCCTTACCACAGATACGCAGTATTTT

D gene: .
J gene: TRBJ1-4
clone size: .
V gene: TRBV14
CDR3 protein: CASSQYTGITNEKLFF
CDR3 DNA: TGTGCCAGCAGCCAATATACAGGGATCACTAATGAAAAACTGTTTTTT

D gene: .
J gene: TRBJ2-6
clone size: once
V gene: TRBV5-1
CDR3 protein: CASSLLPQGSGANVLTF
CDR3 DNA: TGCGCCAGCAGCTTGTTACCTCAGGGGTCTGGGGCCAACGTCCTGACTTTC

D gene: TRBD2
J gene: TRBJ2-1
clone size: .
V gene: TRBV5-1
CDR3 protein: CASSSGLAGKYNEQFF
CDR3 DNA: TGCGCCAGCAGCTCGGGACTAGCGGGAAAGTACAATGAGCAGTTCTTC

D gene: TRBD2
J gene: TRBJ2-2
clone size: .
V gene: TRBV30
CDR3 protein: CAWRRLARTGELFF
CDR3 DNA: TGTGCCTGGAGAAGACTAGCACGGACCGGGGAGCTGTTTTTT

D gene: .
J gene: TRBJ2-5
clone size: .
V gene: TRBV18
CDR3 protein: CASSPGRNRRQETQYF
CDR3 DNA: TGTGCCAGCTCACCTGGACGCAATAGGAGGCAAGAGACCCAGTACTTC

D gene: .
J gene: TRBJ1-2
clone size: .
V gene: TRBV12-1
CDR3 protein: CASQQGQDGYTF
CDR3 DNA: TGTGCCAGCCAACAGGGACAGGACGGCTACACCTTC

D gene: .
J gene: TRBJ1-2
clone size: .
V gene: TRBV28
CDR3 protein: CASRRLPGSYGYTF
CDR3 DNA: TGTGCCAGCAGACGCCTACCGGGGTCCTATGGCTACACCTTC

D gene: .
J gene: TRBJ2-1
clone size: .
V gene: TRBV7-3
CDR3 protein: CASSLDARSSYNEQFF
CDR3 DNA: TGTGCCAGCAGCTTAGACGCCAGGTCCTCCTACAATGAGCAGTTCTTC

D gene: TRBD2
J gene: TRBJ2-2
clone size: .
V gene: TRBV5-1
CDR3 protein: CASSLDSGTSRAGELFF
CDR3 DNA: TGCGCCAGCAGCCTGGATTCCGGGACTAGCAGAGCCGGGGAGCTGTTTTTT

D gene: .
J gene: TRBJ2-1
clone size: once
V gene: TRBV14
CDR3 protein: CASSPGTSQHYNEQFF
CDR3 DNA: TGTGCCAGCAGCCCCGGGACTTCACAACACTACAATGAGCAGTTCTTC

D gene: TRBD2
J gene: TRBJ2-7
clone size: .
V gene: TRBV5-1
CDR3 protein: CASRELRLAGDVFYEQYF
CDR3 DNA: TGCGCCAGTAGGGAATTGCGACTAGCGGGAGATGTCTTCTACGAGCAGTACTTC